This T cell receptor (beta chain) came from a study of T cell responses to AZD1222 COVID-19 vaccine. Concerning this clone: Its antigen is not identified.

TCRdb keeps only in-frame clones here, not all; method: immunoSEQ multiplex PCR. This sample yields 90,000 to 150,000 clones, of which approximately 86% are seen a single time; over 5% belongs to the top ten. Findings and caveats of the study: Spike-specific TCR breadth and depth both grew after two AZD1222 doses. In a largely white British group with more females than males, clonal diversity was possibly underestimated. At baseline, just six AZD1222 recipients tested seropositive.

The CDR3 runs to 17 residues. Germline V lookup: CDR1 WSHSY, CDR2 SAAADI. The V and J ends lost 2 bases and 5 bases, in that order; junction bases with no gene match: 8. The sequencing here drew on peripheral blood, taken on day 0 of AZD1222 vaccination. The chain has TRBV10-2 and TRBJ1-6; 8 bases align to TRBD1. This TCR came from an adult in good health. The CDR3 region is CASSETTGGVNNSPLHF. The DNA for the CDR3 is TGCGCCAGCAGTGAGACCACAGGGGGGGTCAATAATTCACCCCTCCACTTT.